This is a list of T cell receptor beta chains from one sample in a study of blood T cell repertoires in COVID-19. Sequenced by immunoSEQ multiplex PCR; TCRdb stores in-frame clones only, minus some. The profile covers about 60,000 clones, with 70% to 90% appearing a single time and approximately 8% taken by the ten largest. The sample taken for sequencing was peripheral blood. These receptor sequences come from a human donor with active COVID-19. The donor label of this sample is uncertain. Both conserved end residues are part of each CDR3. D genes are given only for firm matches. A row's size may be missing; if present it is once, few, many or a size class.

CDR3 DNA: TGTGCCAGCAGCAAATGGACCCGGACAGGGAATGAGCAGTTCTTC; CDR3 protein: CASSKWTRTGNEQFF; J gene: TRBJ2-1; V gene: TRBV21-1; D gene: NA; clone size: NA
CDR3 DNA: TGCGCCAGCAGTGAAGGGACAGGGCTGAACACTGAAGCTTTCTTT; CDR3 protein: CASSEGTGLNTEAFF; J gene: TRBJ1-1; V gene: TRBV10-2; D gene: TRBD1; clone size: NA
CDR3 DNA: TGTGCCAGCAGCTCGGGACTAGCGGGAGTTACGCAGTATTTT; CDR3 protein: CASSSGLAGVTQYF; J gene: TRBJ2-3; V gene: TRBV5-8; D gene: TRBD2; clone size: NA
CDR3 DNA: TGTGCCAGCAGTTTGGACAGCCCAGATACGCAGTATTTT; CDR3 protein: CASSLDSPDTQYF; J gene: TRBJ2-3; V gene: TRBV27; D gene: NA; clone size: NA
CDR3 DNA: TGTGCCAGCAGCTTAGCGCCGGGACTAGCCGACAATGAGCAGTTCTTC; CDR3 protein: CASSLAPGLADNEQFF; J gene: TRBJ2-1; V gene: TRBV7-6; D gene: TRBD2; clone size: NA
CDR3 DNA: TGTGCCAGCAGCGTAGATAGCGGGAGCTACAATGAGCAGTTCTTC; CDR3 protein: CASSVDSGSYNEQFF; J gene: TRBJ2-1; V gene: TRBV9; D gene: TRBD2; clone size: NA
CDR3 DNA: TGTGCCAGCAGACCCGGGACAGAAAACACCGGGGAGCTGTTTTTT; CDR3 protein: CASRPGTENTGELFF; J gene: TRBJ2-2; V gene: TRBV6-5; D gene: TRBD1; clone size: NA
CDR3 DNA: TGTGCCAGCAGCAATGTAGCGAGCCGAGGAGGGGCGCAAAAAGATACGCAGTATTTT; CDR3 protein: CASSNVASRGGAQKDTQYF; J gene: TRBJ2-3; V gene: TRBV21-1; D gene: NA; clone size: NA
CDR3 DNA: TGTGCCAGCAGCCAGGCTGCGGGTCACCAAGAGACCCAGTACTTC; CDR3 protein: CASSQAAGHQETQYF; J gene: TRBJ2-5; V gene: TRBV4-2; D gene: NA; clone size: NA
CDR3 DNA: TGTGCCAGCAGTGGGGAGTGCCTCGACTATTACCACAGGGCACAAGAGACCCAGTACTTC; CDR3 protein: CASSGECLDYYHRAQETQYF; J gene: TRBJ2-5; V gene: TRBV6-4; D gene: NA; clone size: NA
CDR3 DNA: TGTGCCAGCAGACGCAGAAACACAGATACGCAGTATTTT; CDR3 protein: CASRRRNTDTQYF; J gene: TRBJ2-3; V gene: TRBV25-1; D gene: NA; clone size: NA
CDR3 DNA: TGTGCCAGCAGTACAGGGGCCTCCTCTGGAAACACCATATATTTT; CDR3 protein: CASSTGASSGNTIYF; J gene: TRBJ1-3; V gene: TRBV6-5; D gene: TRBD1; clone size: NA
CDR3 DNA: TGTGCCAGCGCCTTCTTAGGCAGGGCAGATACAGATACGCAGTATTTT; CDR3 protein: CASAFLGRADTDTQYF; J gene: TRBJ2-3; V gene: TRBV6-4; D gene: NA; clone size: NA
CDR3 DNA: TGTGCTAGTGGTTTGCTGGGGGGAGAGCAGTTCTTC; CDR3 protein: CASGLLGGEQFF; J gene: TRBJ2-1; V gene: TRBV12-5; D gene: NA; clone size: NA
CDR3 DNA: TGTGCCAGCAGCGTAGTGGCTAGCGGTCCAGATACGCAGTATTTT; CDR3 protein: CASSVVASGPDTQYF; J gene: TRBJ2-3; V gene: TRBV9; D gene: TRBD2; clone size: NA
CDR3 DNA: TGCAGCGTTGGAGGACAGGGAAATCAGCCCCAGCATTTT; CDR3 protein: CSVGGQGNQPQHF; J gene: TRBJ1-5; V gene: TRBV29-1; D gene: TRBD1; clone size: NA
CDR3 DNA: TGTGCCAGCAGCTACCCCGGGACAGGGGGAAACACCATATATTTT; CDR3 protein: CASSYPGTGGNTIYF; J gene: TRBJ1-3; V gene: TRBV5-6; D gene: TRBD1; clone size: NA
CDR3 DNA: TGCGCCAGCGGCCCGGGACTAGCGGTTTCCTTCACAGATACGCAGTATTTT; CDR3 protein: CASGPGLAVSFTDTQYF; J gene: TRBJ2-3; V gene: TRBV5-1; D gene: TRBD2; clone size: once
CDR3 DNA: TGTGCCTGGAGTTGGGGGGAGGGTGAAAAACTGTTTTTT; CDR3 protein: CAWSWGEGEKLFF; J gene: TRBJ1-4; V gene: TRBV30; D gene: NA; clone size: NA
CDR3 DNA: TGTGCCAGCAGTGCCAGACGGACAGGGCGCTTGGGCAATGAGCAGTTCTTC; CDR3 protein: CASSARRTGRLGNEQFF; J gene: TRBJ2-1; V gene: TRBV6-1; D gene: TRBD1; clone size: once
CDR3 DNA: TGTGCCAGCAGTTCAACAGGGGCCTATGGCTACACCTTC; CDR3 protein: CASSSTGAYGYTF; J gene: TRBJ1-2; V gene: TRBV6-2/TRBV6-3; D gene: TRBD1; clone size: NA
CDR3 DNA: TGTGCCAGCAGCAAAGAAGGAGCGCGGGGGGCCCAAGAGACCCAGTACTTC; CDR3 protein: CASSKEGARGAQETQYF; J gene: TRBJ2-5; V gene: TRBV21-1; D gene: NA; clone size: NA
CDR3 DNA: TGTGCCAGCAGCTCTGGGACTAAGAACTATGGCTACACCTTC; CDR3 protein: CASSSGTKNYGYTF; J gene: TRBJ1-2; V gene: TRBV5-5; D gene: NA; clone size: NA
CDR3 DNA: TGTGCCACCAGCAGAGGACAGGGAGGCTACGAGCAGTACTTC; CDR3 protein: CATSRGQGGYEQYF; J gene: TRBJ2-7; V gene: TRBV15; D gene: NA; clone size: NA
CDR3 DNA: TGTGCCAGCAGCCAAGGGCGGGGGACCTACAATGAGCAGTTCTTC; CDR3 protein: CASSQGRGTYNEQFF; J gene: TRBJ2-1; V gene: TRBV7-2; D gene: TRBD2; clone size: NA
CDR3 DNA: TGTGCCAGTAGTTTGGGAGGGGGGGACGAGACCCAGTACTTC; CDR3 protein: CASSLGGGDETQYF; J gene: TRBJ2-5; V gene: TRBV19; D gene: NA; clone size: NA
CDR3 DNA: TGCGCCAGCAGACCTCAGGGGGCGCCTGCAGATACGCAGTATTTT; CDR3 protein: CASRPQGAPADTQYF; J gene: TRBJ2-3; V gene: TRBV5-1; D gene: TRBD1; clone size: NA
CDR3 DNA: TGTGCCAGCAGCCAAGGAGCCAGGGCGGGGAATCAGCCCCAGCATTTT; CDR3 protein: CASSQGARAGNQPQHF; J gene: TRBJ1-5; V gene: TRBV3-1/TRBV3-2; D gene: NA; clone size: NA
CDR3 DNA: TGTGCCAGCAGCTTTAGCGGTACCTACAATGAGCAGTTCTTC; CDR3 protein: CASSFSGTYNEQFF; J gene: TRBJ2-1; V gene: TRBV27; D gene: NA; clone size: NA
CDR3 DNA: TGTGCCAGCAGATTTAACAGGGGCCAGAACAATGAGCAGTTCTTC; CDR3 protein: CASRFNRGQNNEQFF; J gene: TRBJ2-1; V gene: TRBV11-1; D gene: TRBD1; clone size: NA
CDR3 DNA: TGTGCCTGGAGTGTACTTGCCAGGGCAGGGGGCAACTATGGCTACACCTTC; CDR3 protein: CAWSVLARAGGNYGYTF; J gene: TRBJ1-2; V gene: TRBV30; D gene: TRBD1; clone size: NA
CDR3 DNA: TGCGCCAGCAGCCGAGGACAGGCCTACAATGAGCAGTTCTTC; CDR3 protein: CASSRGQAYNEQFF; J gene: TRBJ2-1; V gene: TRBV4-3; D gene: TRBD1; clone size: NA
CDR3 DNA: TGTGCCAGTGGGGCCCCCCATCCCCTCTATGGCTACACCTTC; CDR3 protein: CASGAPHPLYGYTF; J gene: TRBJ1-2; V gene: TRBV19; D gene: NA; clone size: NA
CDR3 DNA: TGTGCCAGCAGTTTGCGGAGCGGGAGAGGAGAGACCCAGTACTTC; CDR3 protein: CASSLRSGRGETQYF; J gene: TRBJ2-5; V gene: TRBV6-2/TRBV6-3; D gene: TRBD2; clone size: NA
CDR3 DNA: TGTGCCAGCAGCTTCGGTCAGGACTCTGGGGCCAACGTCCTGACTTTC; CDR3 protein: CASSFGQDSGANVLTF; J gene: TRBJ2-6; V gene: TRBV5-5; D gene: NA; clone size: NA
CDR3 DNA: TGTGCCTGGAGTGTACACAGGACGAACTATGGCTACACCTTC; CDR3 protein: CAWSVHRTNYGYTF; J gene: TRBJ1-2; V gene: TRBV30; D gene: NA; clone size: NA
CDR3 DNA: TGTGCCAGCAGCGGGGGACACTTCAACACCGGGGAGCTGTTTTTT; CDR3 protein: CASSGGHFNTGELFF; J gene: TRBJ2-2; V gene: TRBV9; D gene: NA; clone size: once